A single sample is the source of the 28 T cell receptor beta chains below, sequenced in a study of blood T cell repertoires in COVID-19 (dated by TCRdb to 2018 to 2021). Libraries were built with the immunoSEQ multiplex PCR assay. Here the immuneACCESS table is served through TCRdb, limited to in-frame sequences with V and J called. Missing clones are a known gap in these copies; in checked studies unresolved V genes cover under half, and the rest lacks a known reason. For this sample the table gives around 180,000 clones, of which about 88% were detected only once. Jointly, the top ten make up roughly 25% of the sample. Input material: peripheral blood. All receptors come from a man in his 60s with acute or convalescent COVID-19.

This clone was recorded a few times. V usage is TRBV19 and J usage is TRBJ1-2, with TRBD1 identical over 9 bases. Trimming cost V 5 bases and J 4 bases; bases outside gene matches: 8. Germline V CDR1 and CDR2: LNHDA, SQIVND (reference sequence). The CDR3 has 15 residues. CDR3 DNA sequence: TGTGCCAGTAGTTCAACAGGGGGCCTAGGCTATGGCTACACCTTC. This encodes CASSSTGGLGYGYTF.

The DNA for the CDR3 is TGTGCCAGCAGCTTTCAGGGCTACGAGCAGTACGTC. This sequence encodes CASSFQGYEQYV. The V gene is TRBV3-1 (or the pseudogene TRBV3-2), the J gene TRBJ2-7; D perhaps matches TRBD1 (5 bases). Between the trimmed V and J ends, which lost 5 bases and 3 bases, there was a span of 8 bases. This CDR3 comprises 12 residues. Germline values: CDR1 LGHDT, CDR2 YNNKEL (reference sequence).

A word on this clone: Other DNA sequences in the same sample also yield this CDR3. The CDR3 region has the DNA TGTGCCAGCAGCTTAGGGGGACAGGGGTTCCAGCCCCAGCATTTT. This gives the protein CASSLGGQGFQPQHF. The V gene is TRBV7-2, the J gene TRBJ1-5, with 10 bases matching TRBD1. This CDR3 is 15 amino acids long. V was clipped by 1 base and J by 7 bases; unmatched bases: 4. Germline-derived CDR1 and CDR2 are SGHTA and FQGNSA.

V is TRBV4-1 and J is TRBJ1-4, with TRBD1 matching over 7 bases. The CDR3 length is 15 residues. The ends lost 2 bases at V and 4 bases at J; junction bases unmatched: 4. Germline V gene data show CDR1 as MGHRA and CDR2 as YSYEKL. The CDR3 DNA reads TGCGCCAGCAGCCAAACGGGACAGCTTAATGAAAAACTGTTTTTT. Amino acid sequence: CASSQTGQLNEKLFF.

This chain connects TRBV19 to TRBJ1-6; no reliable D call. CDR1 is LNHDA, CDR2 SQIVND, per germline (reference sequence). The V end lost 10 bases, the J end lost 7 bases, and 14 bases lay between the germline ends. The CDR3 runs to 13 residues. CDR3 loop: CATGPGWNSPLHF. The CDR3, as DNA: TGTGCCACGGGTCCTGGTTGGAATTCACCCCTCCACTTT.

The genes are TRBV27 and TRBJ2-7, with 7 bases lining up with TRBD2. J was trimmed by 3 bases and V by 3 bases; bases with no gene match: 2. CDR3 size: 13 residues. Germline V CDR1 and CDR2: MNHEY, SMNVEV (reference sequence). Written as DNA, the CDR3 is TGTGCCAGCAGTTTGTTAGCGGGCTACGAGCAGTACGTC. Translation gives CASSLLAGYEQYV.

The rearrangement uses TRBV14 and TRBJ1-2; D perhaps matches TRBD1 (6 bases). Trimming removed 4 bases at V and 4 bases at J, with 13 bases between. The CDR3 extends over 14 amino acids. Germline-derived CDR1 and CDR2 are SGHDN and FVKESK. This chain's CDR3 is CASSRNRVGYGYTF. CDR3 nucleotide sequence: TGTGCCAGCAGCCGGAACAGGGTTGGCTATGGCTACACCTTC.

This clone was seen more than once but under ten times. This sequence joins TRBV11-1 and TRBJ2-7; TRBD2 aligns across 10 bases. CDR3 size: 14 residues. The J segment lost 4 bases and the V segment lost 2 bases, leaving 2 bases of the junction unmatched. CDR1 is SGHAT and CDR2 is FQDESV in the germline V gene (reference sequence). CDR3 amino acids: CASSLTSGEYEQYV. The CDR3 DNA is TGTGCCAGCAGCTTAACTAGCGGGGAGTACGAGCAGTACGTC.

This chain joins TRBV19 and TRBJ1-4; TRBD1 matches at 12 bases. The CDR3 sequence is 14 residues long. CDR1 is LNHDA and CDR2 is SQIVND in the germline V gene (reference sequence). Written as DNA, the CDR3 is TGTGCGTCCGGGACAGGGGGCTTCAGAGAAAAACTGTTTTTT. It specifies CASGTGGFREKLFF.

This chain joins TRBV9 and TRBJ2-3; 7 nucleotides line up with TRBD1. V was clipped by 4 bases and J by 6 bases; unmatched bases: 11. Per the germline V gene, CDR1 is SGDLS and CDR2 is YYNGEE. The CDR3 consists of 15 residues. In DNA form, the CDR3 reads TGTGCCAGCAGCTCGCGCAGGGGGTCGCTGGATACGCAGTATTTT. It translates to CASSSRRGSLDTQYF.

This chain uses TRBV7-9 with TRBJ1-5, with 8 bases that match TRBD1. CDR1 is SEHNR, CDR2 FQNEAQ, per germline (reference sequence). The CDR3 runs 15 residues. Trimming at V came to 3 bases and at J to 3 bases, leaving 4 bases not matched to a gene. CDR3 bases: TGTGCCAGCAGCTTCGCGACAGGGGACAATCAGCCCCAGCATTTT. Translating it yields CASSFATGDNQPQHF. The full variable domain, with the rest looked up from reference TRBV7-9 and TRBJ1-5, is DTGVSQNPRHKITKRGQNVTFRCDPISEHNRLYWYRQTLGQGPEFLTYFQNEAQLEKSRLLSDRFSAERPKGSFSTLEIQRTEQGDSAMYLCASSFATGDNQPQHFGDGTRLSIL.

This rearrangement joins TRBV30 to TRBJ1-1; the D gene is possibly TRBD1 (5 bases). Germline V gene lookup returns CDR1 GTSNPN and CDR2 SVGIG (reference sequence). This CDR3 contains 15 residues. Trimming took off 2 bases at V and 4 bases at J, with 17 bases between the two ends. DNA of the CDR3: TGTGCCTGGAGTCCGGGGGGGGGAAGGGCCACTGAAGCTTTCTTT. This translates into CAWSPGGGRATEAFF. The variable domain in full, with the rest retrieved from reference TRBV30 and TRBJ1-1, is SQTIHQWPATLVQPVGSPLSLECTVEGTSNPNLYWYRQAAGRGLQLLFYSVGIGQISSEVPQNLSASRPQDRQFILSSKKLLLSDSGFYLCAWSPGGGRATEAFFGQGTRLTVV.

This clone was counted between two and nine times. This chain links TRBV6-5 with TRBJ2-1; D perhaps matches TRBD2 (6 bases). The CDR3 contains 15 residues. The germline gives CDR1 MNHEY, CDR2 SVGAGI. Between the trimmed V and J ends, which lost 0 bases and 6 bases, there was a span of 12 bases. CDR3 nucleotides: TGTGCCAGCAGTTACTCCGGGAGTGGTGGCAATGAGCAGTTCTTC. Protein product: CASSYSGSGGNEQFF.

The rearrangement uses TRBV12-3 or TRBV12-4 and TRBJ1-2; 7 bases agree with TRBD1. J lost 8 bases, V lost 2 bases, and 5 bases had no gene match. The CDR3 runs to 13 residues. CDR3 DNA sequence: TGTGCCAGCAGTTTAAGGGACAGCGGCGGCTACACCTTC. Translated, it gives CASSLRDSGGYTF.

The chain couples TRBV19 to TRBJ2-1; 12 nucleotides line up with TRBD2. The V gene end was trimmed by 3 bases and the J gene end by 4 bases; junction bases not matched to a gene: 1. This CDR3 has 15 amino acids. The V gene's germline CDR1 is LNHDA and CDR2 SQIVND (reference sequence). The CDR3 DNA is TGTGCCAGTAGTATGACTAGCGGGGGATACAATGAGCAGTTCTTC. It specifies CASSMTSGGYNEQFF.

This clone was seen a single time. The rearrangement joins TRBV6-5 to TRBJ1-2, with 8 bases matching TRBD1. CDR1 and CDR2 from the germline V gene are MNHEY and SVGAGI. Trimming took 7 bases from V and 5 from J; bases not matched to a gene: 9. CDR3 size: 14 residues. The CDR3 coding sequence is TGTGCCAGCACCCACAGGGGGTTTGGGTATGGCTACACCTTC. This gives the protein CASTHRGFGYGYTF.

The V and J genes are TRBV29-1 and TRBJ2-1, with D perhaps matching TRBD2 (5 bases). From germline, CDR1 is SQVTM and CDR2 ANQGSEA. Trimming cost V 4 bases and J 7 bases, with 8 bases left between them. This CDR3 region has 11 residues. For the CDR3, the DNA is TGCAGCGTTGGAGGGCCGAATGAGCAGTTCTTC. This encodes CSVGGPNEQFF.

This clone appeared a single time. This chain links TRBV6-1 with TRBJ1-3, with 7 positions matching TRBD1. Losses at the gene ends were 3 bases for V and 2 bases for J; bases not matched to a gene: 7. This CDR3 has 16 residues. The germline CDR1 and CDR2 sequences are MNHNS and SASEGT. As DNA, the CDR3 is TGTGCCAGCAGTGATGGAGACAGGGCGACTGGAAACACCATATATTTT. It translates to CASSDGDRATGNTIYF.

The chain joins TRBV12-2 to TRBJ1-6. TRBV12-2 is given as a pseudogene. CDR3 size: 14 residues. CDR3 protein: CASRFAGFNSPLHF. The CDR3 DNA reads as TGTGCAAGTCGCTTCGCGGGGTTTAATTCACCCCTCCACTTT.

The table lists this clone with a count of one. The V call is TRBV6-4, the J call TRBJ2-4; 11 bases align to TRBD2. The length of the CDR3 is 16 residues. With 2 bases clipped from V and 2 bases from J, the junction kept 2 bases outside the gene matches. CDR1 and CDR2 from the germline V gene are MRHNA and SNTAGT. CDR3 in DNA: TGTGCCAGCAGTGACCCTAGCGGGAGGCCCAAAAACATTCAGTACTTC. This encodes CASSDPSGRPKNIQYF.

This chain joins TRBV5-1 and TRBJ1-5; D is unresolved. Germline loops: CDR1 SGHRS, CDR2 YFSETQ. V shed 0 bases and J shed 3 bases, with 10 bases lying between them. The CDR3 is made up of 15 amino acids. CDR3 sequence (DNA): TGCGCCAGCAGCTTGGGAGGCCAAGACAATCAGCCCCAGCATTTT. Protein: CASSLGGQDNQPQHF.

The genes are TRBV6-5 and TRBJ2-3; TRBD2 might be the D (6 bases). Germline V gene data show CDR1 as MNHEY and CDR2 as SVGAGI. CDR3 length equals 15 residues. Here the CDR3 reads CGTAKTGGSTDTQYF. CDR3 nucleotides: TGTGGGACCGCTAAAACCGGGGGTAGCACAGATACGCAGTATTTT.

The V gene is TRBV5-1, the J gene TRBJ1-2; maybe TRBD1 (6 bases). V was clipped by 3 bases and J by 5 bases, with 11 bases between them. Germline CDR1 SGHRS, CDR2 YFSETQ. CDR3 length equals 13 residues. This CDR3 is CASSWGPLYGYTF. DNA of the CDR3: TGCGCCAGCAGCTGGGGGCCCCTTTATGGCTACACCTTC.

This clone showed up just a few times. V gene TRBV5-1 combines with J gene TRBJ1-2; D unresolved. The germline V gene has CDR1 SGHRS and CDR2 YFSETQ. This CDR3 is 13 amino acids long. V dropped 6 bases and J dropped 3 bases, with 12 bases sitting between them. CDR3 DNA sequence: TGCGCCAGCAACAACCCCGAGGACTATGGCTACACCTTC. It codes for CASNNPEDYGYTF.

The rearrangement uses TRBV18 and TRBJ2-1, with TRBD1 matching over 8 bases. Germline CDR1 and CDR2: KGHSH and LQKENI. This CDR3 has 16 residues. J gave up 0 bases and V 2 bases, and 3 bases lay outside the gene matches. CDR3 DNA sequence: TGTGCCAGCTCACCAAACAGGGGGAACTCCTACAATGAGCAGTTCTTC. Translated: CASSPNRGNSYNEQFF.

This chain uses TRBV11-3 with TRBJ1-4; a possible D gene is TRBD1 (5 bases). CDR1 is SGHNT and CDR2 is YENEEA in the germline V gene. V was pared by 1 base and J by 11 bases, with 11 bases between. There are 13 residues in the CDR3. The CDR3, as DNA: TGTGCCAGCAGCTTAGCCAGTGGGGGGAAACTGTTTTTT. Translating gives CASSLASGGKLFF.

V usage is TRBV7-2 and J usage is TRBJ1-2, with D tentatively TRBD1 (5 bases). Germline CDR1 SGHTA, CDR2 FQGNSA. CDR3 size: 13 residues. The V gene lost 8 bases and the J gene lost 3 bases, with 13 bases spanning the gap. The DNA of the CDR3 is TGTGCCAGCCGCTCACAGGTCCACTATGGCTACACCTTC. Encoded protein: CASRSQVHYGYTF.

This sequence joins TRBV5-4 and TRBJ1-1; TRBD1 aligns across 10 bases. V shed 3 bases, J shed 4 bases, and the junction held 0 bases outside the gene matches. The CDR3 runs 13 residues. Per germline, CDR1 SGHNT and CDR2 YYREEE (reference sequence). Written as DNA, the CDR3 is TGTGCCAGCAGCTGGGACAGGGGCACTGAAGCTTTCTTT. Protein sequence: CASSWDRGTEAFF.